A single T cell receptor beta chain is shown here with its context. Germline is not matched at one junction end, which may reflect a read error. These data originate in a study of T cell changes during pregnancy in multiple sclerosis. Some clones are missing from TCRdb's copy, which holds only in-frame ones; the method was immunoSEQ multiplex PCR. This repertoire shows around 95,000 clones, approximately 90% found once; its top ten account for 2% to 3%. The CDR3 spans 16 residues. Germline CDR1 is SGHRS and CDR2 is YFSETQ. The chain has TRBV5-1 and TRBJ2-3; 9 nucleotides line up with TRBD1. Sequenced material: peripheral blood, taken after pregnancy. The clonotype originates from a female donor in good health, enrolled as a control in a pregnancy study. CDR3 in amino acids: CASSSMTGGYTDAQYF. The CDR3 bases are TGCGCCAGCAGCTCGATGACAGGGGGTTACACAGATGCGCAGTATTTT.